This T cell receptor beta chain was retrieved from a study of blood T cell repertoires in COVID-19. Study-wide background: Italy, Spain and the United States were the sources of the convalescent and acute COVID-19 samples. Sources were T cells, B-cell-depleted T cells, or PBMCs; the material itself was cDNA or gDNA.

In the original analysis: For nucleated cells, counts were estimated from reference gene primer amplification. Only in-frame clones appear in the TCRdb table, and some are missing; sequencing was by immunoSEQ multiplex PCR. The V and J calls and the clone size are those of that table, but D and trimming were determined from the DNA. The data show about 140,000 clones, 76% seen once. CDR3 length: 14 amino acids. Deletions cut 6 bases from V and 4 bases from J, with 12 bases between. Germline V lookup: CDR1 SEHNR, CDR2 FQNEAQ (reference sequence). The sequence was obtained from a woman aged 80 or over with active or convalescent COVID-19. This chain connects TRBV7-9 to TRBJ2-2; D might be TRBD2 (6 bases). The source material was peripheral blood. Written as DNA, the CDR3 is TGTGCCAGCAGTCCCGGGACTTCCACCGGGGAGCTGTTTTTT. This codes for CASSPGTSTGELFF.